This entry describes one T cell receptor beta chain. As yet, its antigen is unknown. Germline CDR1 is SGHTA and CDR2 is FQGNSA. The CDR3 has 16 residues. V trimming: 2 bases; J trimming: 4 bases; junction bases outside the gene matches: 5. As to time point: pre-sensitization, week 0. Treatment: therapeutic diphenylcyclopropenone sensitization with weekly scalp DPC. Unfractionated whole blood yielded the extracted total RNA. This sample stems from a study of human T cells and chemical hapten exposure. TCRdb re-analysed the RACE reads in MiXCR, keeping a single row per CDR3 protein. In the table there are 200,000 to 300,000 distinct CDR3 sequences, about 9.4% of which are singletons. Points from the study as a whole: Having alopecia, the donors may differ immunologically from healthy people.

The TCR originated in a middle-aged woman with alopecia areata. Some clones in this sample may be carry-over from other donors' samples. This specimen was whole blood, taken in connection with sensitization to the hapten diphenylcyclopropenone (DPC). V and J are TRBV7-2 and TRBJ1-3; 10 nucleotides line up with TRBD1. CDR3 in DNA: TGTGCCAGCAGCTTAACGGGACAGGGGAGCGGAAACACCATATATTTT. Translation gives CASSLTGQGSGNTIYF.